This TCR beta chain was retrieved from a study of blood T cell repertoires in COVID-19 (dated by TCRdb to the early 2020s). Regarding the research as a whole: Samples covering the acute and convalescent phases of COVID-19 were provided by collaborators in the United States, Italy and Spain. The material from the prospective study consisted of cDNA or gDNA derived from T cells, B-cell-depleted T cells, or PBMCs. Subjects who had been exposed to COVID-19, were actively infected with it, or had recovered from it provided the deeply sampled blood TCRbeta repertoires that made up the dataset. The repertoires were released in a freely available public database meant as a resource for research on the immune response to SARS-CoV-2. Samples were obtained from the ongoing ImmuneRACE study (first 160 participants) and from 1,000 to 1,500 subjects provided by 6 global collaborators. Nearly every sample came with metadata listing a de-identified subject ID, COVID-19 status, age in years and sex. Where HLA class I and class II types were available, the types were taken from metadata supplied by the sample provider, not from assay-based typing.

Enrolling through a virtual design, the prospective study's participants ranged in age from roughly 18 to 90 years and lived across roughly 24 United States geographic areas. In the prospective study, participants were assigned to cohorts based on the clinical history participants reported in a screening survey and a study questionnaire. ImmuneRACE Cohort 3 recovered participants were defined by two consecutive negative NP/OP PCR tests, healthcare professional clearance, or symptom resolution. Mobile phlebotomists in the prospective study collected whole blood, serum and a nasopharyngeal or oropharyngeal swab from every participant. Participants in the prospective study had the option to provide additional blood draws and questionnaires over a 2-month period. Blood samples from the prospective study were shipped frozen or at room temperature prior to DNA extraction. TCRbeta CDR3 regions were amplified from genomic DNA by means of the immunoSEQ Assay, a bias-controlled multiplex PCR. On the authors' methods: Within the assay, amplification of reference gene primers was used to estimate how many nucleated cells each sample contained. Sequence reads were collapsed and filtered to measure the absolute abundance of every unique TCRbeta CDR3 rearrangement. For each sample, productive Simpson clonality was calculated as the square root of Simpson's diversity index across productive rearrangements. TCRdb re-hosts the immuneACCESS table, in-frame sequences only. Its copies lack some clones; in the studies checked, an unresolved V gene accounts for under half of them, and the cause for the rest is not known. V, J and clone size were drawn from that table, and D and trimming were deduced from the DNA. This sample is represented by approximately 200,000 clones; around four fifths of them were singletons. The ten largest clones represent approximately 10% of the sample.

Reading from cysteine to phenylalanine, the CDR3 counts 17 amino acids. The read is trimmed to its CDR3 DNA, 51 bases read in frame from base 1. Via the germline V gene (reference sequence), CDR1 is GTSNPN and CDR2 SVGIG. V and J lose 3 bases and 5 bases, and a span of 26 bases separates them. Overall study outcomes, separate from this receptor: Clinical and demographic metadata were provided uncurated, with the amount varying by source and participant.

In regard to this clone: Its specific antigen is unknown. The record has no base qualities; no much larger clone is one base away.

The TCR comes from a man aged 35-49 years who had recovered from COVID-19. What was sequenced was PBMCs or T cells enriched from blood (not recorded which). The V and J genes are TRBV30 and TRBJ2-7, and TRBD2 may be the D gene, going by 7 matching bases. The bases read TGTGCCTGGAGCGATCTGGGGGGGGCCCCAAAGAGGAACGAGCAGTACTTC. Its translation is CAWSDLGGAPKRNEQYF.